This note documents a single TCR beta chain sequence. Germline V lookup: CDR1 SGDLS, CDR2 YYNGEE. The CDR3 extends over 17 amino acids. V shed 1 base, J shed 4 bases, and the junction held 11 bases outside the gene matches. The table came from immunoSEQ multiplex PCR; TCRdb's copy has only in-frame clones and leaves some out. The sample shows roughly 93,000 clones, under 85% of them seen only once. The data originate from a study of OX40 agonist ivuxolimab in advanced cancers. The receptor was derived from an adult with an advanced solid tumor such as melanoma, head and neck, liver or kidney cancer. The chain carries TRBV9 and TRBJ2-1; 7 bases align to TRBD2. The material was CD4+ or CD8+ T cells sorted from blood, obtained in a trial of the OX40 agonist ivuxolimab. CDR3 nucleotide sequence: TGTGCCAGCAGCGTAAGCTGGGGCGGGGGAAATTACAATGAGCAGTTCTTC. Its translation: CASSVSWGGGNYNEQFF.